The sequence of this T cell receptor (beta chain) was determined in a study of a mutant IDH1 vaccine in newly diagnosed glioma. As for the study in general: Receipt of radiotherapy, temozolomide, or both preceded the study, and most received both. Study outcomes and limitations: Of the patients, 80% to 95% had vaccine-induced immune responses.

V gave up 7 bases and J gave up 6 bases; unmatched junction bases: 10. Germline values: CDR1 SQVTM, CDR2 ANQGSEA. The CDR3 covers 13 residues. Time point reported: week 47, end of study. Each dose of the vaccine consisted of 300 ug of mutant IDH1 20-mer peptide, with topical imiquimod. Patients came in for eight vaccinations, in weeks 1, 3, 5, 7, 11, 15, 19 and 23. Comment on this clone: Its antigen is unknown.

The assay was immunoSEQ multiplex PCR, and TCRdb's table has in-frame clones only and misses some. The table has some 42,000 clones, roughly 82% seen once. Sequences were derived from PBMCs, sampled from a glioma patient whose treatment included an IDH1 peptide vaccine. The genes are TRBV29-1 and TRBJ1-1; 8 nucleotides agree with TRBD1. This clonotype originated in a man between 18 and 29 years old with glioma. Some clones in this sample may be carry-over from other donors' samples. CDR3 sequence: CSADDRGKPEAFF. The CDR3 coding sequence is TGCAGCGCCGACGACAGGGGAAAACCTGAAGCTTTCTTT. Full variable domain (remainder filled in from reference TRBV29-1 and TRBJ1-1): SAVISQKPSRDICQRGTSLTIQCQVDSQVTMMFWYRQQPGQSLTLIATANQGSEATYESGFVIDKFPISRPNLTFSTLTVSNMSPEDSSIYLCSADDRGKPEAFFGQGTRLTVV.